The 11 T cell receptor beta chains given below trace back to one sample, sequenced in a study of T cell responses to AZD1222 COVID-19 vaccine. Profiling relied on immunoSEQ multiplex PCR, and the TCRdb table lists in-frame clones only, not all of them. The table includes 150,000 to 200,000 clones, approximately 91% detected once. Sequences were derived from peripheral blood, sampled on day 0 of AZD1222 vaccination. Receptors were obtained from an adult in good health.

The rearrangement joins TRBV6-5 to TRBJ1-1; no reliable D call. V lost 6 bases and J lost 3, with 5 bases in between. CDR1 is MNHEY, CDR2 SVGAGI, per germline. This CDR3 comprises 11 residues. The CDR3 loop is CASRRDTEAFF. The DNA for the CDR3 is TGTGCCAGCAGACGAGACACTGAAGCTTTCTTT.

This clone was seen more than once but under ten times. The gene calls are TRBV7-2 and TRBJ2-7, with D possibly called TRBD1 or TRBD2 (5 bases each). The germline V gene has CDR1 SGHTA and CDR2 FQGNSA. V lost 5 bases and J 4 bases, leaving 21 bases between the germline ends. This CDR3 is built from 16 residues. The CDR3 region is CASSPSQTEGKYEQYF. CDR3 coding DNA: TGTGCCAGCAGCCCGAGCCAGACAGAGGGTAAATACGAGCAGTACTTC.

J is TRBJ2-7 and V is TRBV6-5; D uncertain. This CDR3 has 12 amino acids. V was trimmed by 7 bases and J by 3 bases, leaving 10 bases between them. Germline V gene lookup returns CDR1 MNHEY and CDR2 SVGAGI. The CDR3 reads CASKGSVYEQYF. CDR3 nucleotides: TGTGCCAGCAAGGGCTCGGTCTACGAGCAGTACTTC.

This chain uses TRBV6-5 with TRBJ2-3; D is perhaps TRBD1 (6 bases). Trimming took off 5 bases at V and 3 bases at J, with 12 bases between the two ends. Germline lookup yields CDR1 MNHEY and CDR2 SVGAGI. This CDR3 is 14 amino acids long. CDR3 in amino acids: CASSPGTLTDTQYF. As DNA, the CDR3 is TGTGCCAGCAGTCCCGGGACACTGACAGATACGCAGTATTTT.

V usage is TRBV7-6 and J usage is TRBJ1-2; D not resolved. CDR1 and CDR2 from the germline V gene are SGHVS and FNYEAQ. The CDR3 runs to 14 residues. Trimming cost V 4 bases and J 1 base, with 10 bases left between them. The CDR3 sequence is CASSSGLDNYGYTF. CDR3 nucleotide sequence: TGTGCCAGCAGCTCCGGACTGGATAACTATGGCTACACCTTC.

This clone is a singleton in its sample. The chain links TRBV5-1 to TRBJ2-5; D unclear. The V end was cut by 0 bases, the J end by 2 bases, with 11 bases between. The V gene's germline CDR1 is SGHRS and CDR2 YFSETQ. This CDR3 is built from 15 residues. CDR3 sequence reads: CASSLDGQLQETQYF. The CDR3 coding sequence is TGCGCCAGCAGCTTGGATGGGCAGCTTCAAGAGACCCAGTACTTC.

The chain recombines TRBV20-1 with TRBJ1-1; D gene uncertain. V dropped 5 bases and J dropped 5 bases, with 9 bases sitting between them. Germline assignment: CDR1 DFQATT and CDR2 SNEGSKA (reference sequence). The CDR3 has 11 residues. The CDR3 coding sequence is TGCAGTGCTTGGAGGGTTACTGAAGCTTTCTTT. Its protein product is CSAWRVTEAFF.

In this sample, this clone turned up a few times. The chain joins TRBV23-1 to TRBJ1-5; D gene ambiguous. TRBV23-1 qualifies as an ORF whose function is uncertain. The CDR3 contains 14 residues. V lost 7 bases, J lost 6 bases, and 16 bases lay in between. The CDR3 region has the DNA TGCGCCAGCACTTTCGTGGGAGGAGTTCAGCCCCAGCATTTT. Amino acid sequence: CASTFVGGVQPQHF.

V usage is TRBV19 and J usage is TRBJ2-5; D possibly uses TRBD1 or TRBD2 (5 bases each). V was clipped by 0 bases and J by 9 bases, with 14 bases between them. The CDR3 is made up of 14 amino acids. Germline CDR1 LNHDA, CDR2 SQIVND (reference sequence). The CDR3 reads CASSIEKGPAAQYF. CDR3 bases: TGTGCCAGTAGTATAGAGAAGGGACCGGCGGCCCAGTACTTC.

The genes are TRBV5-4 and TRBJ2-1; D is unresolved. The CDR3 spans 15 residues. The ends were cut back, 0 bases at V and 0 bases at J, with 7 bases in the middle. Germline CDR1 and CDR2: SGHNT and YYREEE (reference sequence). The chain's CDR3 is CASSLGSSSYNEQFF. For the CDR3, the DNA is TGTGCCAGCAGCTTGGGGTCTAGCTCCTACAATGAGCAGTTCTTC.

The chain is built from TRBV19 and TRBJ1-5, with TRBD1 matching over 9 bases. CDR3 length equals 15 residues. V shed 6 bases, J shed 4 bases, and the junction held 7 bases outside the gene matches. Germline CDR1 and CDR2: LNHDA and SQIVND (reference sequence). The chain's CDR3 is CASRGRQGENQPQHF. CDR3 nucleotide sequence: TGTGCCAGTAGAGGCCGACAGGGGGAAAATCAGCCCCAGCATTTT.